This TCR beta chain is from a study of blood T cell repertoires in COVID-19. Study-wide context: Some COVID-19 samples were acute and others convalescent; all came from the United States, Italy and Spain. PBMCs, B-cell-depleted T cells, or T cells provided the cDNA or gDNA that made up the material.

Methods used by the authors: Quantification of nucleated cells was approximated via reference gene primer amplification. This table comes from immunoSEQ multiplex PCR, and its TCRdb copy is limited to in-frame clones, with some not included. The D gene and trimming were derived from the DNA, and the V and J assignments and clone size from that table. The sample lists around 60,000 clones, around 74% occurring once. The sequenced sample was peripheral blood. This receptor was taken from an elderly woman with acute or convalescent COVID-19.

The CDR3 reads CASRGGASWTEAFF. The CDR3 region has the DNA TGTGCCAGCAGGGGAGGGGCCTCGTGGACTGAAGCTTTCTTT. The rearrangement uses TRBV2 and TRBJ1-1; tentative D call: TRBD1 (5 bases). This CDR3 is 14 amino acids long. Germline V gene data show CDR1 as SNHLY and CDR2 as FYNNEI. Trimming pared 6 bases from V and 5 bases from J, leaving 16 bases between. The complete variable domain, with remaining parts taken from reference TRBV2 and TRBJ1-1, reads EPEVTQTPSHQVTQMGQEVILRCVPISNHLYFYWYRQILGQKVEFLVSFYNNEISEKSEIFDDQFSVERPDGSNFTLKIRSTKLEDSAMYFCASRGGASWTEAFFGQGTRLTVV.